Below are 22 T cell receptor beta chains sequenced from a single sample in a study of siplizumab effects on memory and regulatory T cells. The data were produced by immunoSEQ multiplex PCR, yet TCRdb's version contains in-frame clones alone and is incomplete. Of about 99,000 clones in the sample, 93% were seen once. Sequencing was carried out using Tregs sorted from blood. The receptors were sampled from a human donor in good health.

This clone was counted a single time. The chain is built from TRBV18 and TRBJ2-6; no reliable D call. Germline values: CDR1 KGHSH, CDR2 LQKENI. The CDR3 runs to 15 residues. Trimming took off 4 bases at V and 3 bases at J, with 10 bases between the two ends. DNA for the CDR3: TGTGCCAGCTCACTGGAGTTCGGTGGGGCCAACGTCCTGACTTTC. Amino acid sequence: CASSLEFGGANVLTF.

The rearrangement joins TRBV19 to TRBJ1-1; tentative D call: TRBD1 (5 bases). This CDR3 comprises 13 residues. Trimming left V 5 bases short and J 1 base short, with 8 bases between. CDR1 is LNHDA, CDR2 SQIVND, per germline (reference sequence). DNA of the CDR3: TGTGCCAGTAGTCACGGGGGGAACACTGAAGCTTTCTTT. Encoded protein: CASSHGGNTEAFF.

This clone was seen just once. The chain links TRBV19 to TRBJ1-2; no clear D gene. Germline V CDR1 and CDR2: LNHDA, SQIVND (reference sequence). CDR3 length equals 14 residues. V lost 6 bases and J lost 6, with 17 bases in between. CDR3 nucleotides: TGTGCCAGTAGAACCGAGGAGGGCTTGGATGGCTACACCTTC. Amino acids: CASRTEEGLDGYTF.

The chain couples TRBV18 to TRBJ1-1; the D is unclear. V lost 2 bases and J 6 bases, leaving 16 bases between the germline ends. In germline, CDR1 is KGHSH, CDR2 LQKENI. CDR3 length: 15 amino acids. The CDR3 DNA reads as TGTGCCAGCTCACCATCTCAGGCCGGGCTGGCTGAAGCTTTCTTT. Protein: CASSPSQAGLAEAFF.

The CDR3 loop reads CASSVGTHYEQYF. The CDR3 bases are TGTGCCAGCAGTGTTGGGACACACTACGAGCAGTACTTC. The chain uses TRBV2 and TRBJ2-7; D is perhaps TRBD1 (6 bases). This CDR3 contains 13 residues. V lost 4 bases to trimming and J lost 3 bases, with 10 bases between them. Per germline, CDR1 SNHLY and CDR2 FYNNEI.

The chain links TRBV5-1 to TRBJ2-7; TRBD1 matches at 8 bases. Germline CDR1 reads SGHRS; CDR2 reads YFSETQ. The length of the CDR3 is 15 residues. Trimming took 4 bases from V and 3 from J; bases not matched to a gene: 9. For the CDR3, the DNA is TGCGCCAGCAGCCCAAGACAGGGGATAGTCTACGAGCAGTACTTC. Protein: CASSPRQGIVYEQYF.

The V and J genes are TRBV6-5 and TRBJ2-7, with D perhaps matching TRBD2 (6 bases). CDR1 is MNHEY and CDR2 is SVGAGI in the germline V gene. The CDR3 extends over 15 amino acids. V gave up 10 bases and J gave up 1 base, with 20 bases separating them. The CDR3 nucleotides are TGTGCCACCAGGAATGGTGGGGACTGGTCCTACGAGCAGTACTTC. As protein: CATRNGGDWSYEQYF.

The chain has TRBV5-4 and TRBJ2-2; 8 bases match TRBD1. The germline V gene encodes CDR1 SGHNT and CDR2 YYREEE (reference sequence). CDR3 size: 17 residues. Trimming took 3 bases from V and 4 from J; bases not matched to a gene: 11. CDR3 DNA: TGTGCCAGCAGCTACCCCCCCGGGACAGGTGTCACCGGGGAGCTGTTTTTT. This sequence encodes CASSYPPGTGVTGELFF.

The chain recombines TRBV7-3 with TRBJ2-3; D not resolved. Trimming pared 0 bases from V and 13 bases from J, leaving 14 bases between. Germline V gene data show CDR1 as SGHTA and CDR2 as FQGTGA. This CDR3 has 13 residues. CDR3 region: CASSLTVLDTKYF. The CDR3 DNA reads TGTGCCAGCAGCTTAACGGTGCTTGACACGAAGTATTTT.

The chain employs TRBV5-4 and TRBJ1-1, with D maybe TRBD1 (5 bases). Germline values: CDR1 SGHNT, CDR2 YYREEE (reference sequence). This CDR3 region has 14 residues. Trimming pared 0 bases from V and 5 bases from J, leaving 11 bases between. Here the CDR3 reads CASSLDGGGTEAFF. CDR3 nucleotide sequence: TGTGCCAGCAGCTTGGATGGGGGGGGGACTGAAGCTTTCTTT.

This chain links TRBV4-2 with TRBJ1-2; D unclear. CDR1 LGHNA and CDR2 YNFKEQ come from the germline V gene. V shed 0 bases and J shed 4 bases, with 21 bases lying between them. This CDR3 is built from 18 residues. The CDR3 protein is CASSQDSFSDAKGYGYTF. The CDR3 DNA follows: TGTGCCAGCAGCCAAGATTCATTTTCGGACGCAAAGGGCTATGGCTACACCTTC.

V gene TRBV27 combines with J gene TRBJ2-2, with TRBD2 matching over 11 bases. V shed 6 bases and J 5 bases; nucleotides not matched to a gene: 5. The length of the CDR3 is 15 residues. Germline CDR1 and CDR2: MNHEY and SMNVEV (reference sequence). CDR3 DNA: TGTGCCAGCAGGGCTAGCGGGGGGCAAACCGGGGAGCTGTTTTTT. This sequence encodes CASRASGGQTGELFF.

This clone was picked up a small number of times. The chain combines TRBV2 with TRBJ2-7, with a possible D match to TRBD1 (6 bases). Germline V gene lookup returns CDR1 SNHLY and CDR2 FYNNEI. The CDR3 is made up of 13 amino acids. The V end lost 8 bases, the J end lost 2 bases, and 13 bases lay between the germline ends. The CDR3 here is CASGGHGAYEQYF. The CDR3 nucleotides read TGTGCCAGCGGGGGACACGGGGCCTACGAGCAGTACTTC.

The chain employs TRBV4-2 and TRBJ2-4; 10 bases agree with TRBD2. CDR3 size: 17 residues. V trimming: 0 bases; J trimming: 8 bases; junction bases outside the gene matches: 10. Germline CDR1 is LGHNA and CDR2 is YNFKEQ. The CDR3 nucleotides read TGTGCCAGCAGCCAAGATCAGCGGGAGGGCCAGGGATACATTCAGTACTTC. Amino acids: CASSQDQREGQGYIQYF.

The J gene is TRBJ2-5, the V gene TRBV9; maybe TRBD2 (6 bases). Trimming stripped 0 bases from V and 5 bases from J, with 17 bases between. The CDR3 sequence is 16 residues long. CDR1 is SGDLS, CDR2 YYNGEE, per germline. The CDR3 bases are TGTGCCAGCAGCGTAGGCCTCGGCGGGGTTCGCGAGACCCAGTACTTC. Its protein product is CASSVGLGGVRETQYF. Full variable domain (remainder filled in from reference TRBV9 and TRBJ2-5): DSGVTQTPKHLITATGQRVTLRCSPRSGDLSVYWYQQSLDQGLQFLIQYYNGEERAKGNILERFSAQQFPDLHSELNLSSLELGDSALYFCASSVGLGGVRETQYFGPGTRLLVL.

The chain links TRBV29-1 to TRBJ2-7; no firm D call. Germline V CDR1 and CDR2: SQVTM, ANQGSEA. V was trimmed by 1 base and J by 6 bases, leaving 7 bases between them. The CDR3 loop spans 11 amino acids. The CDR3 DNA follows: TGCAGCGTTGAAGGTACTCGCGAGCAGTACTTC. Protein product: CSVEGTREQYF.

The rearrangement uses TRBV5-6 and TRBJ2-3, with no clear D. V lost 4 bases, J lost 5 bases, and 5 bases lay in between. CDR3 size: 11 residues. The germline CDR1 and CDR2 sequences are SGHDT and YYEEEE. CDR3 loop: CASSPGDTQYF. The CDR3 coding sequence is TGTGCCAGCAGCCCGGGAGATACGCAGTATTTT.

The chain uses TRBV30 and TRBJ2-6; D not certain. This CDR3 has 16 amino acids. Germline CDR1 is GTSNPN and CDR2 is SVGIG (reference sequence). Between the trimmed V and J ends, which lost 0 bases and 1 base, there was a span of 10 bases. CDR3 protein: CAWSVGWASGANVLTF. The CDR3 DNA is TGTGCCTGGAGTGTTGGATGGGCTTCTGGGGCCAACGTCCTGACTTTC.

This clone was seen just once. The chain has TRBV6-5 and TRBJ1-1; no reliable D call. Trimming stripped 5 bases from V and 0 bases from J, with 13 bases between. CDR3 length: 15 residues. Per the germline V gene, CDR1 is MNHEY and CDR2 is SVGAGI. Here the CDR3 reads CASSPSFIVNTEAFF. Here the CDR3 DNA reads TGTGCCAGCAGTCCCTCCTTTATAGTGAACACTGAAGCTTTCTTT.

This clone was recorded once. This chain uses TRBV19 with TRBJ1-6; possible D gene TRBD1, 5 bases. Germline V CDR1 and CDR2: LNHDA, SQIVND (reference sequence). V was cut by 7 bases and J by 5 bases, with 15 bases left in between. The CDR3 runs to 15 residues. CDR3 amino acids: CASTKTRDHNSPLHF. The CDR3 coding sequence is TGTGCCAGTACTAAGACCAGGGACCATAATTCACCCCTCCACTTT. The variable domain in full, completed from reference TRBV19 and TRBJ1-6, reads DGGITQSPKYLFRKEGQNVTLSCEQNLNHDAMYWYRQDPGQGLRLIYYSQIVNDFQKGDIAEGYSVSREKKESFPLTVTSAQKNPTAFYLCASTKTRDHNSPLHFGNGTRLTVT.

There are a few counts of this clone. The chain couples TRBV6-6 to TRBJ1-6; a possible D gene is TRBD1 (5 bases). CDR1 is MNHNY and CDR2 is SVGAGI in the germline V gene (reference sequence). The CDR3 spans 14 residues. The V and J ends lost 7 bases and 6 bases respectively, with 13 bases between them. CDR3: CASKVQAVNSPLHF. The CDR3, as DNA: TGTGCCAGCAAAGTACAGGCAGTTAATTCACCCCTCCACTTT.

V is TRBV29-1 and J is TRBJ2-7, with 9 bases identical to TRBD2. V gave up 5 bases and J gave up 4 bases; unmatched junction bases: 6. The V gene's germline CDR1 is SQVTM and CDR2 ANQGSEA. The CDR3 covers 13 residues. For the CDR3, the DNA is TGCAGCGTTTCCAGCGGGAGGTTTTACGAGCAGTACTTC. Translation: CSVSSGRFYEQYF.